The entry below describes one T cell receptor beta chain. Its antigen remains unidentified. These data belong to a study of long-term antiretroviral therapy in people with HIV. Researchers ran immunoSEQ v3.0 at survey level. Roughly 35,000-50,000 T-cell genomes per sample were the sequencing target. This table comes from immunoSEQ multiplex PCR, and its TCRdb copy is limited to in-frame clones, with some not included. The sample gives about 19,000 clones, approximately 80% of which show up once; about 10% is in the top ten. Regarding the study as a whole: Absence of data on ART adherence, viral resistance or therapy changes was noted.

V lost 2 bases to trimming and J lost 5 bases; unmatched junction nucleotides: 7. The length of the CDR3 is 16 residues. Germline-derived CDR1 and CDR2 are SGDLS and YYNGEE. The chain links TRBV9 to TRBJ2-2; 9 nucleotides match TRBD2. The sequence was obtained from a woman aged 35 to 49 with HIV. The sequences come from unsorted PBMCs, collected 0.2 years after starting antiretroviral therapy. CDR3 coding DNA: TGTGCCAGCAGCGTTTCTGGCGGGAGGGTAACCGGGGAGCTGTTTTTT. This translates into CASSVSGGRVTGELFF.